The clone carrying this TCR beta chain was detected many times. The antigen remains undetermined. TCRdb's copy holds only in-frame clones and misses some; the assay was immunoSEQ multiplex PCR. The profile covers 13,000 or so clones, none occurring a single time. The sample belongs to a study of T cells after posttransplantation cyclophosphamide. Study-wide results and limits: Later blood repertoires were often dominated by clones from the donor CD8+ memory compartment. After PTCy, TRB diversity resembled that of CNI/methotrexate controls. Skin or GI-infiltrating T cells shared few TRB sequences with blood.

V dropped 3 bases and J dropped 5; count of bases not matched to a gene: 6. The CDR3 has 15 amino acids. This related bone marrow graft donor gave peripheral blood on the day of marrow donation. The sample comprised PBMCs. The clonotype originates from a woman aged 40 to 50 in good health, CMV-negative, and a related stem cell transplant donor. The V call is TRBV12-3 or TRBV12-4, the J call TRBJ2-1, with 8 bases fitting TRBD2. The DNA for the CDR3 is TGTGCCAGCAGTTTCGTACTAGCGGTCCACAATGAGCAGTTCTTC. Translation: CASSFVLAVHNEQFF.